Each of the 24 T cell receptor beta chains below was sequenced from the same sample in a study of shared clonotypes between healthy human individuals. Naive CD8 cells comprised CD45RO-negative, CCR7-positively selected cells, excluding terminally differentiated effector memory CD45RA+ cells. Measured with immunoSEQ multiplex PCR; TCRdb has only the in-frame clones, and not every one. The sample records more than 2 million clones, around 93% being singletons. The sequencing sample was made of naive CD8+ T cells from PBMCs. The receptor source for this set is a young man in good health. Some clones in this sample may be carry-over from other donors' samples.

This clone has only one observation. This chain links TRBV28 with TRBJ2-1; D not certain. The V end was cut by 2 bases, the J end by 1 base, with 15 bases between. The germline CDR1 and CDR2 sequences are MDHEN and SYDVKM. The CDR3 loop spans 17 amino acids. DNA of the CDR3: TGTGCCAGCAGTTTAGGTAGCCGATCCCCTTCCTACAATGAGCAGTTCTTC. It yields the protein CASSLGSRSPSYNEQFF.

DNA of the CDR3: TGTGCCAGCAGCCCCCGCCAAACCGAGGTTTTAGATACGCAGTATTTT. Amino acid sequence: CASSPRQTEVLDTQYF. The J gene is TRBJ2-3, the V gene TRBV7-9; the D is unclear. The CDR3 has 16 residues. CDR1 SEHNR and CDR2 FQNEAQ come from the germline V gene (reference sequence). V lost 5 bases to trimming and J lost 5 bases, with 20 bases between them.

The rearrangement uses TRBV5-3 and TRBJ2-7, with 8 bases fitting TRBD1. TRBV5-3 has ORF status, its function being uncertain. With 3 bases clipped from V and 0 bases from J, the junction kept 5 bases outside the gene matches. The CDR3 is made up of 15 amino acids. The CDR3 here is CARSWTGLSSYEQYF. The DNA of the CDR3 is TGTGCCAGAAGCTGGACAGGGTTAAGCTCCTACGAGCAGTACTTC.

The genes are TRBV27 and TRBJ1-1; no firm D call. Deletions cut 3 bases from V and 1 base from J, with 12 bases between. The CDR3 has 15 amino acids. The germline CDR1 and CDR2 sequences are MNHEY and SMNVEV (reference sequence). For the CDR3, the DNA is TGTGCCAGCAGTTTGCTACCGGGCCCGAACACTGAAGCTTTCTTT. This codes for CASSLLPGPNTEAFF.

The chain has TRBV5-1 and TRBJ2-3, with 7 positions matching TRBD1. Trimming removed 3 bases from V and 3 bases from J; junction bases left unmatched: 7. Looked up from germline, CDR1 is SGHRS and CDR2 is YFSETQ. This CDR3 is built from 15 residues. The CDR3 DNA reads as TGCGCCAGCAGCTCCCAGAGGGGGCCTACAGATACGCAGTATTTT. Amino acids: CASSSQRGPTDTQYF.

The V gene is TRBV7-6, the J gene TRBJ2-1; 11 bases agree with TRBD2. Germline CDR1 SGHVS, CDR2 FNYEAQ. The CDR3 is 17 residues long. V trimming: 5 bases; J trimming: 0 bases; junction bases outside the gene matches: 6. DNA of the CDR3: TGTGCCAGCAGCCTTAGGACTAGCGGGCCCTCCTACAATGAGCAGTTCTTC. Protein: CASSLRTSGPSYNEQFF.

The CDR3 here is CASSQTGGGTEAFF. DNA of the CDR3: TGTGCCAGCAGCCAGACAGGGGGAGGAACTGAAGCTTTCTTT. This chain joins TRBV11-3 and TRBJ1-1, with TRBD1 matching over 9 bases. CDR1 and CDR2 (germline): SGHNT, YENEEA. Trimming at V came to 5 bases and at J to 5 bases, leaving 6 bases not matched to a gene. CDR3 length: 14 amino acids.

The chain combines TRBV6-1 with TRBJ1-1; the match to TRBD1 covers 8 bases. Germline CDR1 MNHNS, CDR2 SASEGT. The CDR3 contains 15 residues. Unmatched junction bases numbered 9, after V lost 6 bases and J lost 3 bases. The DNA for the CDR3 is TGTGCCAGCAGCGCTCGGGACAGGTTCTACACTGAAGCTTTCTTT. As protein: CASSARDRFYTEAFF.

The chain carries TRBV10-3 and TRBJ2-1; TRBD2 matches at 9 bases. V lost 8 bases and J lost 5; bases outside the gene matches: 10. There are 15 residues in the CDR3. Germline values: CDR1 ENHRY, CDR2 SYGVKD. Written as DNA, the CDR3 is TGTGCCATCGGGGATAGCGGGAGAGGCCACAATGAGCAGTTCTTC. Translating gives CAIGDSGRGHNEQFF.

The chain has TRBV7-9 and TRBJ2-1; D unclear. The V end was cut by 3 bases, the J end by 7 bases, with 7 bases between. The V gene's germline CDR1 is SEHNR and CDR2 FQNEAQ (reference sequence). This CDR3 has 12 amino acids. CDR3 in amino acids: CASSLSKNEQFF. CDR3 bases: TGTGCCAGCAGCTTGAGCAAAAATGAGCAGTTCTTC.

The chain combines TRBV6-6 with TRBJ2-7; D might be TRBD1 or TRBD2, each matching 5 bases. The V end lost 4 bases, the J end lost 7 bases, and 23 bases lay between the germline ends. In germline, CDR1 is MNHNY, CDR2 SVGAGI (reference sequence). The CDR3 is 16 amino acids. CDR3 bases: TGTGCCAGCAGTTCCACCTCCGGGACCCACCCCGGGGAGCAGTACTTC. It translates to CASSSTSGTHPGEQYF.

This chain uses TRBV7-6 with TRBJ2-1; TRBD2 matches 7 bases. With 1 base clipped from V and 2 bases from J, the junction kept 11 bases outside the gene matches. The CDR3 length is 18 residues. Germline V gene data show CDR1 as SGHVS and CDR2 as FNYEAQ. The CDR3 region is CASSLGARLAEAYNEQFF. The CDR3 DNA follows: TGTGCCAGCAGCTTAGGGGCGCGGCTAGCGGAGGCCTACAATGAGCAGTTCTTC. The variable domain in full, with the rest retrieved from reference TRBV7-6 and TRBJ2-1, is GAGVSQSPRYKVTKRGQDVALRCDPISGHVSLYWYRQALGQGPEFLTYFNYEAQQDKSGLPNDRFSAERPEGSISTLTIQRTEQRDSAMYRCASSLGARLAEAYNEQFFGPGTRLTVL.

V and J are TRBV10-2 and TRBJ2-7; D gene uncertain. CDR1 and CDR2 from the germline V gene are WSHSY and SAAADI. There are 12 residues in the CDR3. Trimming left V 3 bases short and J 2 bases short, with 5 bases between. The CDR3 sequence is CASSDRTYEQYF. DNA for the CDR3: TGCGCCAGCAGTGACAGGACCTACGAGCAGTACTTC.

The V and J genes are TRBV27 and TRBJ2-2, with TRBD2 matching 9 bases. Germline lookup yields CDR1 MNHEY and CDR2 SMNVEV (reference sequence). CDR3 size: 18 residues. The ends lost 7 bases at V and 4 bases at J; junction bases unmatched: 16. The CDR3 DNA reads TGTGCCAGCACCGCTGGGCGGGAGGGGTATCGGCCCACCGGGGAGCTGTTTTTT. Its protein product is CASTAGREGYRPTGELFF.

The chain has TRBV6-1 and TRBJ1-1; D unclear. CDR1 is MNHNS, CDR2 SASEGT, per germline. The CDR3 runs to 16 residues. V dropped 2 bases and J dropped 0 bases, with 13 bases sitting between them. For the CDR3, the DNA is TGTGCCAGCAGTGAATCCATCATCCACATGAACACTGAAGCTTTCTTT. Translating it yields CASSESIIHMNTEAFF.

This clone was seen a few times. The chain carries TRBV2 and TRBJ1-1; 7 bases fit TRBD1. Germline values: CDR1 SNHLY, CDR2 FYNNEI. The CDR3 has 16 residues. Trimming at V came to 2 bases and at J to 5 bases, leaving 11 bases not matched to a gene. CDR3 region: CASSEPLDRVRTEAFF. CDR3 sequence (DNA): TGTGCCAGCAGTGAACCGCTAGACAGGGTTCGGACTGAAGCTTTCTTT.

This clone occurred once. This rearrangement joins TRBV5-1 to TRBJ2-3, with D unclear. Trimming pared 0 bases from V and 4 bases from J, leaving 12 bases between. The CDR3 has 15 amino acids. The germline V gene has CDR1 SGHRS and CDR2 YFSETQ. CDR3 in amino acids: CASSLVEGVSDTQYF. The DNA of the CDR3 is TGCGCCAGCAGCTTGGTCGAAGGCGTTTCAGATACGCAGTATTTT.

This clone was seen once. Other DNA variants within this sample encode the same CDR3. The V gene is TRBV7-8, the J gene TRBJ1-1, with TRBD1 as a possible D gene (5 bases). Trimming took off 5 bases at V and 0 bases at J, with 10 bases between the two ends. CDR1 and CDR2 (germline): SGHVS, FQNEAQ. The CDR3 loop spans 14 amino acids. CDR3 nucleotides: TGTGCCAGCAGCCTTGGGGGGTTGAACACTGAAGCTTTCTTT. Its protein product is CASSLGGLNTEAFF.

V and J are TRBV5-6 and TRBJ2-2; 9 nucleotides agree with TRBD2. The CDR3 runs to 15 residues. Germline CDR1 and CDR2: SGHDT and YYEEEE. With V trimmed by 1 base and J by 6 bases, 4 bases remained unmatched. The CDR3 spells CASSLPREGPGELFF. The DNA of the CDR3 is TGTGCCAGCAGCTTGCCGCGGGAGGGCCCCGGGGAGCTGTTTTTT.

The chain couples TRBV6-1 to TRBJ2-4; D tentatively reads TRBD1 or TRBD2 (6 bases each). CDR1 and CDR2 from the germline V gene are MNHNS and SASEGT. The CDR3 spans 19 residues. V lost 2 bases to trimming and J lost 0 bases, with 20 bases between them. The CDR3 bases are TGTGCCAGCAGTGAATCGTTCCGGGGGCGGGCACTAGCCAAAAACATTCAGTACTTC. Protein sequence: CASSESFRGRALAKNIQYF.

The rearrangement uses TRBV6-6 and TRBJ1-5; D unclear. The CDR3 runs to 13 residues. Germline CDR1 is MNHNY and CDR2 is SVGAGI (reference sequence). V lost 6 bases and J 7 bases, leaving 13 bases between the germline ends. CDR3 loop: CASRAEGRQPQHF. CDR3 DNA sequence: TGTGCCAGCAGGGCAGAAGGAAGGCAGCCCCAGCATTTT.

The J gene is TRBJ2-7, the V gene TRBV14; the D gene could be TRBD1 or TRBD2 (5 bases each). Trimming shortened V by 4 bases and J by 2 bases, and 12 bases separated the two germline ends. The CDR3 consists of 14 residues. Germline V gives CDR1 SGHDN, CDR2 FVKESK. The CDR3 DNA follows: TGTGCCAGCAGCCCCCGGGACGCGCCCTACGAGCAGTACTTC. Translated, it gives CASSPRDAPYEQYF. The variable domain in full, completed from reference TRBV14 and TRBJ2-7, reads EAGVTQFPSHSVIEKGQTVTLRCDPISGHDNLYWYRRVMGKEIKFLLHFVKESKQDESGMPNNRFLAERTGGTYSTLKVQPAELEDSGVYFCASSPRDAPYEQYFGPGTRLTVT.

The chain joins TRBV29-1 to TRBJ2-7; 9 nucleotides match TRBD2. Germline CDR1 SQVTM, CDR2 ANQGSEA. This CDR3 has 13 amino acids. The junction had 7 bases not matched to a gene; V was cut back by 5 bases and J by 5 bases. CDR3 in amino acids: CSVLGGRAHEQYF. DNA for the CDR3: TGCAGCGTTCTGGGCGGGAGGGCCCACGAGCAGTACTTC.

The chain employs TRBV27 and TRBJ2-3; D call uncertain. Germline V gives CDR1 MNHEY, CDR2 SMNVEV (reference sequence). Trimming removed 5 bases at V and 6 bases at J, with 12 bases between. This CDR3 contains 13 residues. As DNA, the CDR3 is TGTGCCAGCAGTATCTTCCGTGGGGATACGCAGTATTTT. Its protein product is CASSIFRGDTQYF.